One and the same sample provided the 26 T cell receptor beta chains below, sequenced in a study of blood T cell repertoires in COVID-19. The assay was immunoSEQ multiplex PCR, and TCRdb's table has in-frame clones only and misses some. The table has around 300,000 clones, 83% seen once. Sequencing was carried out using peripheral blood. The receptors here all came from a woman in her 50s who had recovered from COVID-19.

This clone was recorded only once. CDR3 DNA sequence: TGTGCCAGCAGATCTAGCGGGGGTACCGGGGAGCTGTTTTTT. It specifies CASRSSGGTGELFF. The chain joins TRBV5-4 to TRBJ2-2, with TRBD2 matching over 10 bases. This CDR3 has 14 residues. Trimming took 5 bases from V and 5 from J; bases not matched to a gene: 3. The V gene's germline CDR1 is SGHNT and CDR2 YYREEE (reference sequence).

This clone was detected only once. The gene calls are TRBV28 and TRBJ1-2; perhaps TRBD1 as D (5 bases). This CDR3 contains 15 residues. The V gene's germline CDR1 is MDHEN and CDR2 SYDVKM. V lost 2 bases and J 4 bases, leaving 14 bases between the germline ends. CDR3: CASSLGGEPRYGYTF. The CDR3 nucleotides are TGTGCCAGCAGTTTAGGAGGGGAACCTCGCTATGGCTACACCTTC.

The chain recombines TRBV25-1 with TRBJ1-2, with D perhaps TRBD1 (6 bases). In germline, CDR1 is MGHDK, CDR2 SYGVNS. The germline V and J ends were trimmed by 4 bases and 5 bases, with 17 bases remaining between them. The CDR3 loop spans 15 amino acids. The CDR3 loop is CASSATPTGLYGYTF. The CDR3 DNA reads as TGTGCCAGCAGTGCAACCCCGACAGGTCTATATGGCTACACCTTC.

The rearrangement joins TRBV19 to TRBJ1-1, with D unresolved. With 10 bases removed from V and 5 bases from J, the gap between germline ends came to 17 bases. The length of the CDR3 is 13 residues. Germline V lookup: CDR1 LNHDA, CDR2 SQIVND (reference sequence). In DNA, the CDR3 is TGTGCCACAAAAGCGCAAGAAGCAACTGAAGCTTTCTTT. The encoded protein is CATKAQEATEAFF. Full variable domain (missing parts from reference TRBV19 and TRBJ1-1): DGGITQSPKYLFRKEGQNVTLSCEQNLNHDAMYWYRQDPGQGLRLIYYSQIVNDFQKGDIAEGYSVSREKKESFPLTVTSAQKNPTAFYLCATKAQEATEAFFGQGTRLTVV.

The chain uses TRBV7-3 and TRBJ2-1, with D maybe TRBD1 (6 bases). Germline V gene lookup returns CDR1 SGHTA and CDR2 FQGTGA. Trimming removed 5 bases at V and 8 bases at J, with 13 bases between. The CDR3 totals 13 residues. The CDR3 spells CASSNPGVDEQFF. The CDR3, as DNA: TGTGCCAGCAGCAATCCAGGGGTGGATGAGCAGTTCTTC.

This chain links TRBV30 with TRBJ1-1; D call uncertain. The CDR3 runs to 14 residues. Germline CDR1 is GTSNPN and CDR2 is SVGIG (reference sequence). The V end was cut by 1 base, the J end by 1 base, with 10 bases between. CDR3 sequence reads: CAWSALGGNTEAFF. CDR3 sequence (DNA): TGTGCCTGGAGTGCCCTAGGAGGGAACACTGAAGCTTTCTTT.

The chain combines TRBV6-6 with TRBJ2-3; 10 bases fit TRBD2. V trimming: 5 bases; J trimming: 2 bases; junction bases outside the gene matches: 13. The CDR3 totals 18 residues. Germline CDR1 and CDR2: MNHNY and SVGAGI (reference sequence). The CDR3 DNA reads as TGTGCCAGCAGTCGTACCCCCATTAGCGGGGGGATCACAGATACGCAGTATTTT. Protein sequence: CASSRTPISGGITDTQYF.

The rearrangement uses TRBV7-2 and TRBJ2-7, with 9 nucleotides matching TRBD2. Trimming removed 5 bases from V and 1 base from J; junction bases left unmatched: 6. The CDR3 runs to 15 residues. Germline CDR1 reads SGHTA; CDR2 reads FQGNSA. CDR3 amino acids: CASSETSGVSYEQYF. The CDR3 DNA reads as TGTGCCAGCAGCGAGACTAGCGGAGTATCCTACGAGCAGTACTTC.

The genes are TRBV11-2 and TRBJ2-1, with D tentatively TRBD2 (7 bases). The CDR3 runs to 15 residues. The V end lost 1 base, the J end lost 7 bases, and 14 bases lay between the germline ends. The germline gives CDR1 SGHAT, CDR2 FQNNGV. The CDR3 region is CASSLAGGLGNEQFF. For the CDR3, the DNA is TGTGCCAGCAGCTTAGCGGGGGGCCTGGGTAATGAGCAGTTCTTC.

The rearrangement uses TRBV7-3 and TRBJ2-6; TRBD2 aligns across 7 bases. This CDR3 is built from 20 residues. The V and J ends lost 0 bases and 1 base, in that order; junction bases with no gene match: 12. Looked up from germline, CDR1 is SGHTA and CDR2 is FQGTGA. The CDR3 loop reads CASSLTHSAGFYSGANVLTF. CDR3 sequence (DNA): TGTGCCAGCAGCTTAACACATTCAGCGGGGTTTTATTCTGGGGCCAACGTCCTGACTTTC.

This clone was detected only a few times. The chain links TRBV10-2 to TRBJ2-1, with 9 bases identical to TRBD2. Germline CDR1 and CDR2: WSHSY and SAAADI. The CDR3 is made up of 14 amino acids. J lost 10 bases, V lost 7 bases, and 11 bases had no gene match. The DNA of the CDR3 is TGCGCCAGCACCAATGGGACTAGCAATGACGAGCAGTTCTTC. Residues: CASTNGTSNDEQFF.

The chain combines TRBV10-2 with TRBJ2-2, with D maybe TRBD1 (6 bases). The V end was cut by 10 bases, the J end by 8 bases, with 14 bases between. Looked up from germline, CDR1 is WSHSY and CDR2 is SAAADI. The CDR3 contains 12 residues. The chain's CDR3 is CAMNLGGGELFF. CDR3 in DNA: TGCGCCATGAACCTAGGGGGAGGGGAGCTGTTTTTT.

This chain joins TRBV29-1 and TRBJ1-1; TRBD1 is a possible D gene (6 bases). The CDR3 loop spans 12 amino acids. The germline CDR1 and CDR2 sequences are SQVTM and ANQGSEA. The V and J ends lost 4 bases and 4 bases respectively, with 10 bases between them. CDR3 nucleotides: TGCAGCGTTGTGCAGGGGACCACTGAAGCTTTCTTT. This sequence encodes CSVVQGTTEAFF.

The V call is TRBV28, the J call TRBJ1-1, with D hard to call. Germline V lookup: CDR1 MDHEN, CDR2 SYDVKM. V lost 5 bases, J lost 4 bases, and 17 bases lay in between. This CDR3 is built from 15 residues. The CDR3 DNA is TGTGCCAGCAGTCAAGGACTAGGGCGAGGCACTGAAGCTTTCTTT. It translates to CASSQGLGRGTEAFF.

The V call is TRBV10-3, the J call TRBJ1-6; D is ambiguous. The CDR3 is 14 amino acids. V lost 7 bases and J lost 8, with 15 bases in between. Germline assignment: CDR1 ENHRY and CDR2 SYGVKD. The chain's CDR3 is CAITPSPADSPLHF. Here the CDR3 DNA reads TGTGCCATCACCCCGTCCCCAGCGGATTCACCCCTCCACTTT.

The J gene is TRBJ2-5, the V gene TRBV7-7; D tentatively fits TRBD1 or TRBD2 (5 bases each). V gave up 5 bases and J gave up 1 base, with 14 bases separating them. The length of the CDR3 is 15 residues. The germline V gene has CDR1 SSHAT and CDR2 FNYEAQ (reference sequence). The DNA of the CDR3 is TGTGCCAGCAGCGTAGGGGCAGCGGCCCAAGAGACCCAGTACTTC. Translation: CASSVGAAAQETQYF.

J is TRBJ2-5 and V is TRBV28, with TRBD1 matching 8 bases. Trimming took 6 bases from V and 4 from J; bases not matched to a gene: 7. This CDR3 is 14 amino acids long. Per germline, CDR1 MDHEN and CDR2 SYDVKM. For the CDR3, the DNA is TGTGCCAGCAGCCAGACAGGGGTAATAGAGACCCAGTACTTC. Its protein is CASSQTGVIETQYF.

The chain links TRBV7-7 to TRBJ2-5; tentatively, D is TRBD1 (7 bases). V was trimmed by 1 base and J by 5 bases, leaving 14 bases between them. Germline CDR1 and CDR2: SSHAT and FNYEAQ (reference sequence). The length of the CDR3 is 15 residues. The CDR3 sequence is CASSLGQGGWETQYF. The CDR3, as DNA: TGTGCCAGCAGCTTAGGACAGGGAGGATGGGAGACCCAGTACTTC.

The genes are TRBV28 and TRBJ2-6; possible D gene TRBD2, 6 bases. Germline loops: CDR1 MDHEN, CDR2 SYDVKM. The CDR3 runs to 16 residues. The V end lost 3 bases, the J end lost 4 bases, and 13 bases lay between the germline ends. CDR3 nucleotides: TGTGCCAGCAGTTTTCAAGGGGAGGTGGGGGCCAACGTCCTGACTTTC. Protein: CASSFQGEVGANVLTF.

The J gene is TRBJ2-1, the V gene TRBV5-4; TRBD2 matches at 11 bases. CDR3 size: 17 residues. Germline values: CDR1 SGHNT, CDR2 YYREEE (reference sequence). V lost 1 base and J lost 4; bases outside the gene matches: 7. CDR3 sequence: CASSLLLAGGSYNEQFF. CDR3 DNA: TGTGCCAGCAGCTTGCTTCTAGCGGGAGGTTCTTACAATGAGCAGTTCTTC.

This chain uses TRBV21-1 with TRBJ2-7; the D segment call TRBD2 is taken from the table without a DNA check. TRBV21-1 is a listed pseudogene. This CDR3 comprises 23 residues. CDR3 protein: CASSKGASGRIAGVSEELYEQYF. CDR3 in DNA: TGTGCCAGCAGCAAAGGGGCTAGCGGGAGGATCGCCGGAGTTTCAGAGGAACTCTACGAGCAGTACTTC.

The rearrangement links TRBV27 to TRBJ2-1; 12 bases are shared with TRBD2. The CDR3 has 14 residues. CDR1 and CDR2 (germline): MNHEY, SMNVEV (reference sequence). V lost 1 base and J lost 12; bases outside the gene matches: 4. The CDR3 sequence is CASSLFLAGGGQFF. DNA for the CDR3: TGTGCCAGCAGTTTATTTCTAGCGGGAGGGGGGCAGTTCTTC.

Written as DNA, the CDR3 is TGTGCCAGCAGTGATGTACTAGCGGGAGAGACCCAGTACTTC. It translates to CASSDVLAGETQYF. The V call is TRBV2, the J call TRBJ2-5, with 9 bases lining up with TRBD2. Germline V lookup: CDR1 SNHLY, CDR2 FYNNEI. Losses at the gene ends were 3 bases for V and 4 bases for J; bases not matched to a gene: 3. This CDR3 has 14 amino acids.

V and J are TRBV5-8 and TRBJ1-5; 9 bases fit TRBD1. The CDR3 loop spans 16 amino acids. The V gene's germline CDR1 is SGHTS and CDR2 YDEGEE. V lost 2 bases to trimming and J lost 4 bases; unmatched junction nucleotides: 7. In DNA form, the CDR3 reads TGTGCCAGCAGCTTACATTTCGGACAGGGGAATCAGCCCCAGCATTTT. Protein sequence: CASSLHFGQGNQPQHF.

The V call is TRBV7-9, the J call TRBJ2-5, with 7 bases identical to TRBD2. Germline V CDR1 and CDR2: SEHNR, FQNEAQ (reference sequence). V shed 6 bases and J 2 bases; nucleotides not matched to a gene: 6. CDR3 length equals 14 residues. The CDR3 loop is CASRPLAVQETQYF. Here the CDR3 DNA reads TGTGCCAGCAGGCCTCTAGCGGTTCAAGAGACCCAGTACTTC.

This sequence joins TRBV13 and TRBJ1-1; no reliable D call. This CDR3 contains 14 residues. V was trimmed by 5 bases and J by 4 bases, leaving 14 bases between them. Germline V gives CDR1 PRHDT, CDR2 FYEKMQ (reference sequence). The CDR3 coding sequence is TGTGCCAGCAGCCCTCAGTTGGTTGGCACTGAAGCTTTCTTT. Its translation is CASSPQLVGTEAFF.